What follows describes a single TCR beta chain. Its antigen is not known. Donors ranged from about 6 to 90 years old and were healthy Caucasians in Russia. These data are taken from a study of blood T cells in healthy people across ages. Across the whole study: Per two T cells, about one barcoded beta molecule was captured through template switching. Whole-study findings and limits: Diversity figures based on one million T cells were deemed too low. A roughly linear fall in TCR beta diversity per million T cells was seen with increasing age.

Looked up from germline, CDR1 is SEHNR and CDR2 is FQNEAQ (reference sequence). The CDR3 spans 14 residues. Trimming took 5 bases from V and 10 from J; bases not matched to a gene: 9. Through a sample-barcoded 5' primer and a J-beta primer mix, a second PCR was run for about 6 to 12 cycles. TCRdb ran MiXCR on the 5' RACE reads and lists one entry per CDR3 protein. Of fewer than 2,000,000 distinct CDR3 sequences in the sample, about two fifths are singletons; the top ten hold approximately 22%. Source material: blood. The J gene is TRBJ1-4, the V gene TRBV7-9, with TRBD1 identical over 8 bases. The sequence was collected from a human donor in good health. The DNA for the CDR3 is TGTGCCAGCAGCATCACAGGGGGTCGAGGAAAACTGTTTTTT. It codes for CASSITGGRGKLFF. Drawing the rest from reference TRBV7-9 and TRBJ1-4, the complete variable domain is DTGVSQNPRHKITKRGQNVTFRCDPISEHNRLYWYRQTLGQGPEFLTYFQNEAQLEKSRLLSDRFSAERPKGSFSTLEIQRTEQGDSAMYLCASSITGGRGKLFFGSGTQLSVL.